This TCR beta chain originates from a study of T cells in Graves' hyperthyroidism and ophthalmopathy. The study, taken as a whole, reports: In the blood, most expanded thyroid clonotypes above 0.001 appeared as well.

RNA transcripts yielded amplified TCR beta CDR3 regions. A set of HTBI primers served as the primers for a first-round RT-PCR of the TCR CDR3. Using its own MiXCR run on the multiplex PCR reads, TCRdb lists one record per CDR3 protein. The top ten hold 50% of the sample, which has 200,000 to 250,000 distinct CDR3 sequences, approximately 17% seen once. The V gene's germline CDR1 is MNHNS and CDR2 SASEGT. The CDR3 has 13 amino acids. Stable Graves' hyperthyroidism meant no ophthalmopathy progression within 18 months. An approximately 9.8 ml volume of fresh peripheral blood provided the PBMCs. In its sample, this clonotype was seen a few times. Its target is not known. A much larger clone differs from this one at a single base, so this may be a read error.

The TCR was taken from a man aged 45-65 years with Graves' hyperthyroidism. The material sequenced was blood. The chain recombines TRBV6-1 with TRBJ1-1; possibly TRBD1 for D (5 bases). The CDR3 bases are TGTGCCTCCAAGCCGGGGGGGAACACTGAAGCTTCCTTT. Translating gives CASKPGGNTEASF.